These 3 T cell receptor beta chains originate from one sample sequenced in a study of T-cell memory formation after mild COVID-19. TCRdb used MiXCR to reprocess the 5' RACE reads, holding one entry per CDR3 protein. In the table there are fewer than 600,000 distinct CDR3 sequences, roughly 21% of which are singletons. Sequencing input: PBMCs or a T cell subset sorted from them (not recorded which). The receptors here all came from an adult woman who had mild COVID-19 (a few samples of this study predate the infection). Cell type and time point are not known.

This clonotype showed up just a few times. This rearrangement joins TRBV27 to TRBJ1-1; tentatively, D is TRBD1 (6 bases). Trimming pared 3 bases from V and 3 bases from J, leaving 11 bases between. CDR1 and CDR2 from the germline V gene are MNHEY and SMNVEV (reference sequence). The CDR3 consists of 14 residues. The chain's CDR3 is CASSFGGTDTEAFF. CDR3 nucleotide sequence: TGTGCCAGCAGTTTTGGGGGCACAGACACTGAAGCTTTCTTT.

There are a few counts of this clonotype. The rearrangement links TRBV12-3 or TRBV12-4 to TRBJ1-2; D is undetermined. Between the trimmed V and J ends, which lost 2 bases and 5 bases, there was a span of 18 bases. The CDR3 extends over 16 amino acids. This chain's CDR3 is CASSLSPGALRYGYTF. The CDR3 DNA sequence: TGTGCCAGCAGTTTAAGCCCGGGTGCCCTTAGGTATGGCTACACCTTC.

This chain links TRBV12-3 or TRBV12-4 with TRBJ2-7; 10 nucleotides match TRBD2. The CDR3 is made up of 13 amino acids. The V gene end was trimmed by 7 bases and the J gene end by 3 bases; junction bases not matched to a gene: 3. Here the CDR3 DNA reads TGTGCCAGCAAACTAGCGGGACACTACGAGCAGTACTTC. Translated, it gives CASKLAGHYEQYF.